These 13 T cell receptor beta chains were all obtained from the same sample, sequenced in a study of cytomegalovirus exposure and HLA in healthy donors. It was with 60 Vbeta and 13 Jbeta primers that the PCR ran. Profiling relied on immunoSEQ multiplex PCR, and the TCRdb table lists in-frame clones only, not all of them. The sample contains fewer than 250,000 clones, roughly 80% of which appear only once. Sequenced: PBMCs. Receptors were obtained from a man aged 30-40 years in good health and CMV-seronegative.

The V call is TRBV4-2, the J call TRBJ2-3, with D maybe TRBD2 (7 bases). CDR3 length: 16 residues. Trimming left V 0 bases short and J 1 base short, with 11 bases between. Germline-derived CDR1 and CDR2 are LGHNA and YNFKEQ. The CDR3 loop is CASSQDPGGGTDTQYF. The CDR3 DNA follows: TGTGCCAGCAGCCAAGATCCGGGGGGCGGCACAGATACGCAGTATTTT.

The V call is TRBV19, the J call TRBJ2-3; 7 bases match TRBD2. V lost 4 bases to trimming and J lost 10 bases; unmatched junction nucleotides: 5. The germline V gene has CDR1 LNHDA and CDR2 SQIVND (reference sequence). The CDR3 totals 12 residues. DNA of the CDR3: TGTGCCAGTAGTAGCGGGAGAGGGGCGCAGTATTTT. It encodes CASSSGRGAQYF.

This chain joins TRBV5-1 and TRBJ2-7, with TRBD1 as a possible D gene (8 bases). Germline loops: CDR1 SGHRS, CDR2 YFSETQ. The CDR3 loop spans 13 amino acids. V lost 1 base and J lost 6, with 11 bases in between. The CDR3 DNA reads as TGCGCCAGCAGCTTGACAGGGGGGGTCGAGCAGTACTTC. It yields the protein CASSLTGGVEQYF.

In nucleotides, the CDR3 is TGTGCCAGCGGCCGTTCCGGGACAGGGGGGTACGAGCAGTACTTC. It yields the protein CASGRSGTGGYEQYF. This chain joins TRBV5-4 and TRBJ2-7; 11 positions match TRBD1. CDR3 size: 15 residues. After removal of 7 bases from V and 4 bases from J, the junction contained 10 bases not matched to a gene. Germline-derived CDR1 and CDR2 are SGHNT and YYREEE (reference sequence).

The rearrangement links TRBV5-4 to TRBJ2-3, with 11 bases aligning to TRBD2. This CDR3 is built from 16 residues. The ends lost 0 bases at V and 0 bases at J; junction bases unmatched: 0. Germline CDR1 SGHNT, CDR2 YYREEE (reference sequence). CDR3: CASSLGLAGSTDTQYF. DNA of the CDR3: TGTGCCAGCAGCTTGGGACTAGCGGGGAGCACAGATACGCAGTATTTT.

This clone was detected only a few times. The rearrangement joins TRBV18 to TRBJ1-5; tentative D call: TRBD1 (6 bases). V lost 3 bases, J lost 7 bases, and 13 bases lay in between. Germline-derived CDR1 and CDR2 are KGHSH and LQKENI. This CDR3 comprises 14 residues. The CDR3: CASSPTGLGQPQHF. The CDR3 bases are TGTGCCAGCTCACCCACAGGGTTGGGCCAGCCCCAGCATTTT.

This clone occurred a few times. This rearrangement joins TRBV7-9 to TRBJ1-5, with a weak D call TRBD1 (5 bases). This CDR3 is 13 amino acids long. CDR1 is SEHNR and CDR2 is FQNEAQ in the germline V gene (reference sequence). Between the trimmed V and J ends, which lost 2 bases and 7 bases, there was a span of 9 bases. Here the CDR3 reads CASSLTAGQPQHF. In DNA, the CDR3 is TGTGCCAGCAGCTTAACGGCAGGGCAGCCCCAGCATTTT.

The V and J genes are TRBV19 and TRBJ2-1; D remains unclear. The CDR3 is 13 residues long. Trimming removed 4 bases at V and 1 base at J, with 5 bases between. CDR1 is LNHDA, CDR2 SQIVND, per germline (reference sequence). CDR3 residues: CASSTQSYNEQFF. CDR3 nucleotide sequence: TGTGCCAGTAGTACCCAATCCTACAATGAGCAGTTCTTC.

A note on this clone: Distinct nucleotide sequences in the sample also encode this CDR3. The chain uses TRBV5-1 and TRBJ2-1; TRBD2 agrees at 9 bases. The ends lost 4 bases at V and 3 bases at J; junction bases unmatched: 5. This CDR3 is built from 15 residues. Germline V gene sequence: CDR1 SGHRS, CDR2 YFSETQ. The CDR3 here is CASSPSGTGYNEQFF. The CDR3 region has the DNA TGCGCCAGCAGCCCTAGCGGGACGGGCTACAATGAGCAGTTCTTC.

This rearrangement joins TRBV5-1 to TRBJ2-2; 7 nucleotides line up with TRBD1. The CDR3 has 15 amino acids. CDR1 is SGHRS and CDR2 is YFSETQ in the germline V gene. The J segment lost 5 bases and the V segment lost 4 bases, leaving 8 bases of the junction unmatched. CDR3 amino acids: CASSPGGQITGELFF. CDR3 in DNA: TGCGCCAGCAGCCCAGGGGGACAGATAACCGGGGAGCTGTTTTTT.

This clone turned up a few times. At the DNA level, this CDR3 is encoded by other sequences in the same sample as well. The V call is TRBV7-2, the J call TRBJ2-5; D uncertain. V was cut by 5 bases and J by 7 bases, with 8 bases left in between. The CDR3 has 11 amino acids. Germline CDR1 reads SGHTA; CDR2 reads FQGNSA. CDR3: CASSPRGTQYF. Here the CDR3 DNA reads TGTGCCAGCAGCCCCCGAGGGACCCAGTACTTC.

The chain recombines TRBV7-9 with TRBJ1-2; no definite D call. With 6 bases removed from V and 6 bases from J, the gap between germline ends came to 17 bases. Per the germline V gene, CDR1 is SEHNR and CDR2 is FQNEAQ (reference sequence). The CDR3 totals 14 residues. Here the CDR3 DNA reads TGTGCCAGCAGAGAAGGAGGGAATAAGAATGGCTACACCTTC. The encoded protein is CASREGGNKNGYTF.

The rearrangement links TRBV6-1 to TRBJ2-5, with D perhaps TRBD2 (5 bases). The assigned J gene may be wrong: the sequence end matches TRBJ2-7 better. The CDR3 length is 14 residues. Germline CDR1 is MNHNS and CDR2 is SASEGT. The CDR3 DNA sequence: TGTGCCAGCAGTGAAGCTGAGGGATGGTACGAGCAGTACTTC. Encoded protein: CASSEAEGWYEQYF.